This T cell receptor beta chain derives from a study of OX40 agonist ivuxolimab in advanced cancers. Turning to the study itself: Head and neck, renal cell, melanoma or hepatocellular carcinoma were the cancers that dose-escalation patients had. Partial responses were seen in three patients, one with hepatocellular carcinoma and two with cutaneous melanoma. The dose-escalation cohort was about 86% male, with a mean age of around 60 years, ranging about 20 to 79.

Sequencing was performed with immunoSEQ multiplex PCR; in TCRdb, only in-frame clones are kept and a portion is missing. Of roughly 45,000 clones listed, about 81% are singletons. Autoimmune disease history or systemic immunosuppression was exclusionary. The CDR3 totals 14 residues. The germline gives CDR1 SQVTM, CDR2 ANQGSEA. J was trimmed by 7 bases and V by 4 bases; bases with no gene match: 9. The V call is TRBV29-1, the J call TRBJ2-1; 8 nucleotides align to TRBD1. The TCR sequence derives from an adult with an advanced solid tumor such as melanoma, head and neck, liver or kidney cancer. Sequences were derived from CD4+ or CD8+ T cells sorted from blood, sampled in a trial of the OX40 agonist ivuxolimab. For the CDR3, the DNA is TGCAGCGTTGGGACCGGGACAGGAAGAAATGAGCAGTTCTTC. Translated: CSVGTGTGRNEQFF.